The next 3 T cell receptor beta chains were all read from a single sample in a study of blood T cell repertoires in COVID-19. Using immunoSEQ multiplex PCR, the repertoire was profiled, and TCRdb retains in-frame clones only, with some absent. This table holds about 65,000 clones, over 85% found once. Sequences were obtained from peripheral blood. The receptor source for this set is a man between 60 and 70 years old with acute or convalescent COVID-19.

This sequence joins TRBV5-6 and TRBJ2-7; D not resolved. The CDR3 is 13 amino acids. V lost 2 bases and J lost 4, with 10 bases in between. Germline CDR1 SGHDT, CDR2 YYEEEE. CDR3 region: CASSLTRRYEQYF. The CDR3 DNA follows: TGTGCCAGCAGCTTAACGAGGCGATACGAGCAGTACTTC.

The chain carries TRBV2 and TRBJ1-4, with 10 bases aligning to TRBD1. In germline, CDR1 is SNHLY, CDR2 FYNNEI. Trimming took 8 bases from V and 7 from J; bases not matched to a gene: 4. The CDR3 spans 13 residues. Here the CDR3 reads CASGGQGFEKLFF. CDR3 nucleotides: TGTGCCAGCGGGGGACAGGGGTTTGAAAAACTGTTTTTT. Drawing the rest from reference TRBV2 and TRBJ1-4, the complete variable domain is EPEVTQTPSHQVTQMGQEVILRCVPISNHLYFYWYRQILGQKVEFLVSFYNNEISEKSEIFDDQFSVERPDGSNFTLKIRSTKLEDSAMYFCASGGQGFEKLFFGSGTQLSVL.

This clone has a single count. The J gene is TRBJ1-1, the V gene TRBV6-1, with D unresolved. V dropped 2 bases and J dropped 10 bases, with 14 bases sitting between them. Per germline, CDR1 MNHNS and CDR2 SASEGT. This CDR3 comprises 13 residues. CDR3 nucleotide sequence: TGTGCCAGCAGTGAATCCCCCAGACTCGGAGCTTTCTTT. Translated, it gives CASSESPRLGAFF.